The 10 T cell receptor beta chains below come from one sample, sequenced in a study of shared clonotypes between healthy human individuals. Clones were read by immunoSEQ multiplex PCR, and TCRdb kept only the in-frame ones, dropping some. The sample includes around 180,000 clones, 90% to 95% of them seen just once. The specimen was naive CD4+ T cells sorted from blood. The sample's subset: CD45RA+ positively selected. The source is a woman in her twenties or thirties in good health.

This sequence joins TRBV4-2 and TRBJ1-6; D perhaps matches TRBD1 (5 bases). The V end was cut by 7 bases, the J end by 5 bases, with 15 bases between. Germline V gene data show CDR1 as LGHNA and CDR2 as YNFKEQ. This CDR3 comprises 15 residues. In DNA form, the CDR3 reads TGTGCCAGCAACCGAGGGGTAACGAATAATTCACCCCTCCACTTT. Translating it yields CASNRGVTNNSPLHF.

The rearrangement joins TRBV18 to TRBJ1-2, with TRBD1 matching 8 bases. The CDR3 has 19 residues. Germline V lookup: CDR1 KGHSH, CDR2 LQKENI. V shed 3 bases and J 3 bases; nucleotides not matched to a gene: 18. The CDR3 DNA sequence: TGTGCCAGCTCACCTATCTTTCGACAGGGGCTCGCCTCGGACTATGGCTACACCTTC. Amino acids: CASSPIFRQGLASDYGYTF. Using reference TRBV18 and TRBJ1-2 for the parts outside the CDR3, the full variable domain is NAGVMQNPRHLVRRRGQEARLRCSPMKGHSHVYWYRQLPEEGLKFMVYLQKENIIDESGMPKERFSAEFPKEGPSILRIQQVVRGDSAAYFCASSPIFRQGLASDYGYTFGSGTRLTVV.

CDR3 DNA: TGTGCCAGCAGCGGACAGAGGAACACTGAAGCTTTCTTT. Translating it yields CASSGQRNTEAFF. The chain recombines TRBV6-6 with TRBJ1-1; weak D call: TRBD1 (6 bases). The germline gives CDR1 MNHNY, CDR2 SVGAGI (reference sequence). Trimming took off 6 bases at V and 1 base at J, with 9 bases between the two ends. The CDR3 runs 13 residues.

The chain links TRBV29-1 to TRBJ1-4; D is undetermined. The CDR3 is 13 residues long. Germline CDR1 SQVTM, CDR2 ANQGSEA. With 5 bases removed from V and 8 bases from J, the gap between germline ends came to 15 bases. The chain's CDR3 is CSVWHKVEEKLFF. CDR3 in DNA: TGCAGCGTTTGGCACAAGGTGGAGGAAAAACTGTTTTTT.

The chain joins TRBV28 to TRBJ1-4; tentatively, D is TRBD1 (6 bases). Germline V gene sequence: CDR1 MDHEN, CDR2 SYDVKM. The CDR3 consists of 13 residues. The V end lost 6 bases, the J end lost 4 bases, and 9 bases lay between the germline ends. CDR3 sequence reads: CASSRTVNEKLFF. The DNA for the CDR3 is TGTGCCAGCAGCCGGACAGTTAATGAAAAACTGTTTTTT.

The chain carries TRBV19 and TRBJ1-2; no clear D gene. Trimming took off 3 bases at V and 8 bases at J, with 16 bases between the two ends. There are 14 residues in the CDR3. Looked up from germline, CDR1 is LNHDA and CDR2 is SQIVND (reference sequence). CDR3 sequence reads: CASSIKGTIAGYTF. CDR3 coding DNA: TGTGCCAGTAGTATCAAGGGTACGATCGCCGGCTACACCTTC.

The gene calls are TRBV10-2 and TRBJ2-3, with D perhaps TRBD2 (5 bases). Germline CDR1 reads WSHSY; CDR2 reads SAAADI. The V end was cut by 5 bases, the J end by 3 bases, with 12 bases between. The CDR3 covers 14 residues. The CDR3 DNA is TGCGCCAGCAGTAGGGAGTTCCTAACAGATACGCAGTATTTT. This translates into CASSREFLTDTQYF.

This chain connects TRBV11-2 to TRBJ2-1; D is unresolved. Germline CDR1 reads SGHAT; CDR2 reads FQNNGV. Trimming stripped 0 bases from V and 10 bases from J, with 19 bases between. The CDR3 spans 16 residues. The CDR3 spells CASSLEWYRARREQFF. CDR3 DNA sequence: TGTGCCAGCAGCTTAGAATGGTACCGGGCCCGAAGGGAGCAGTTCTTC.

This rearrangement joins TRBV9 to TRBJ2-3; D remains ambiguous. Trimming left V 3 bases short and J 1 base short, with 9 bases between. Germline V gene lookup returns CDR1 SGDLS and CDR2 YYNGEE. CDR3 length equals 14 residues. CDR3 DNA: TGTGCCAGCAGCGATCGGCCGGGCACAGATACGCAGTATTTT. Amino acid sequence: CASSDRPGTDTQYF.

The chain is built from TRBV9 and TRBJ2-6; 8 bases match TRBD1. This CDR3 spans 19 amino acids. Germline V CDR1 and CDR2: SGDLS, YYNGEE. The junction had 13 bases not matched to a gene; V was cut back by 4 bases and J by 1 base. CDR3 sequence reads: CASSTRPGQVKSGANVLTF. CDR3 nucleotides: TGTGCCAGCAGCACCCGTCCGGGACAGGTGAAATCTGGGGCCAACGTCCTGACTTTC.